This T cell receptor beta chain was obtained from a study of cytotoxic CD8 clonotypes in ibrutinib-treated CLL. The assay was immunoSEQ multiplex PCR, and TCRdb's table has in-frame clones only and misses some. Of some 310,000 clones in the sample, around four fifths were seen once. Germline V gene sequence: CDR1 SNHLY, CDR2 FYNNEI. The length of the CDR3 is 13 residues. The germline V and J ends were trimmed by 6 bases and 2 bases, with 10 bases remaining between them. The TCR sequence derives from a human donor with chronic lymphocytic leukemia. The V gene is TRBV2, the J gene TRBJ1-2; no firm D call. Sample: PBMCs, taken before ibrutinib treatment. In nucleotides, the CDR3 is TGTGCCAGCAGGGGGTCGACAAACTATGGCTACACCTTC. Residues: CASRGSTNYGYTF.